This is a list of T cell receptor beta chains from one sample in a study of graft-versus-host responses after intestinal transplantation. Profiled with immunoSEQ multiplex PCR; TCRdb holds only in-frame clones, not every one. Altogether tens of thousands of clones are present, around 96% being singletons, with the ten largest covering roughly 0.71%. The starting material was PBMCs, obtained 16 days after intestinal transplant. These TCRs come from a human patient who received an intestinal transplant, so some T cells may come from the graft donor. The CDR3 runs from the conserved cysteine through the conserved F or W. A D gene is named only where the DNA matches it firmly. Expanded clones get a size class; other rows say once, few or many, or leave the size out.

V gene	D gene	clone size	J gene	CDR3 protein	CDR3 DNA
TRBV6-5	TRBD2	once	TRBJ2-1	CASSSGTSGSRNEQFF	TGTGCCAGCAGTTCCGGGACTAGCGGGAGTAGGAATGAGCAGTTCTTC
TRBV15	TRBD1	NA	TRBJ1-5	CATSDDRGRNQPQHF	TGTGCCACCAGCGACGACAGGGGTCGCAATCAGCCCCAGCATTTT
TRBV7-8	NA	NA	TRBJ1-3	CASSLGRVQGNTIYF	TGTGCCAGCAGCTTAGGGAGGGTTCAGGGAAACACCATATATTTT
TRBV4-1	TRBD1	NA	TRBJ2-1	CASSQDTGAVNEQFF	TGCGCCAGCAGCCAAGACACAGGGGCGGTAAATGAGCAGTTCTTC
TRBV27	NA	once	TRBJ2-7	CASSLKPLERGASYEQYF	TGTGCCAGCAGCCTAAAGCCCCTAGAAAGAGGGGCGAGCTACGAGCAGTACTTC
TRBV28	NA	NA	TRBJ2-7	CASSSWDSYEQYF	TGTGCCAGCAGTTCCTGGGACTCCTACGAGCAGTACTTC
TRBV30	NA	NA	TRBJ1-1	CACQDGRGAEAFF	TGTGCCTGTCAAGACGGGCGGGGGGCTGAAGCTTTCTTT
TRBV5-1	NA	NA	TRBJ1-4	CASSWRGTNEKLFF	TGCGCCAGCAGCTGGCGGGGGACTAATGAAAAACTGTTTTTT
TRBV6-1	NA	NA	TRBJ1-2	CASSANYGYTF	TGTGCCAGCAGTGCTAACTATGGCTACACCTTC
TRBV7-9	NA	NA	TRBJ2-5	CASSPRRGDRKDHQETQYF	TGTGCCAGCAGTCCTCGTAGGGGTGATAGAAAGGACCACCAAGAGACCCAGTACTTC
TRBV27	TRBD1	NA	TRBJ1-1	CASTKAGGTEAFF	TGTGCCAGCACCAAAGCAGGGGGAACTGAAGCTTTCTTT
TRBV27	TRBD2	NA	TRBJ2-1	CASRMTSGHYNEQFF	TGTGCCAGCAGGATGACTAGCGGCCACTACAATGAGCAGTTCTTC
TRBV6-6	TRBD1	NA	TRBJ1-2	CASSPGQGVGGYTF	TGTGCCAGCAGTCCCGGACAGGGGGTGGGTGGCTACACCTTC
TRBV15	TRBD2	NA	TRBJ2-4	CATSILAGGGDIQYF	TGTGCCACCAGCATTCTAGCGGGAGGGGGGGACATTCAGTACTTC
TRBV7-9	NA	NA	TRBJ2-5	CASSDIQETQYF	TGTGCCAGCAGCGACATCCAAGAGACCCAGTACTTC
TRBV7-6	NA	NA	TRBJ2-7	CASSRFDREGEQYF	TGTGCCAGCAGCCGATTCGACAGGGAGGGCGAGCAGTACTTC
TRBV6-6	NA	NA	TRBJ2-7	CASSYGLANSYEQYF	TGTGCCAGCAGTTATGGGTTGGCCAACTCCTACGAGCAGTACTTC
TRBV27	NA	NA	TRBJ2-1	CASSLSGLPEQFF	TGTGCCAGCAGTTTATCCGGACTTCCCGAGCAGTTCTTC
TRBV14	NA	NA	TRBJ2-5	CASSQWLGAEETQYF	TGTGCCAGCAGCCAATGGCTGGGGGCGGAAGAGACCCAGTACTTC
TRBV19	NA	NA	TRBJ2-7	CASRSSGSSYEQYF	TGTGCCAGTAGGTCGAGCGGGTCTTCCTACGAGCAGTACTTC
TRBV19	NA	NA	TRBJ2-1	CASSYKGQYNEQFF	TGTGCCAGTAGCTATAAGGGACAATACAATGAGCAGTTCTTC
TRBV10-1	TRBD2	NA	TRBJ2-1	CASSAGGNEQFF	TGCGCCAGCAGCGCGGGAGGCAATGAGCAGTTCTTC
TRBV19	NA	NA	TRBJ1-5	CASSIDLRGADNQPQHF	TGTGCCAGTAGTATAGATCTACGGGGGGCAGACAATCAGCCCCAGCATTTT
TRBV2	NA	NA	TRBJ2-5	CASRDGGGETQYF	TGTGCCAGCCGGGACGGGGGTGGTGAGACCCAGTACTTC
TRBV4-1	NA	NA	TRBJ2-1	CASSQEVETPSYNEQFF	TGCGCCAGCAGCCAAGAAGTTGAGACTCCATCCTACAATGAGCAGTTCTTC
TRBV5-6	TRBD1	NA	TRBJ1-6	CASSSRYGQGRSPLHF	TGTGCCAGCAGCTCCAGATACGGACAGGGTCGATCACCCCTCCACTTT
TRBV19	NA	NA	TRBJ2-5	CASSQTGNQETQYF	TGTGCCAGTAGTCAGACAGGAAACCAAGAGACCCAGTACTTC
TRBV10-1	NA	once	TRBJ2-7	CASSEGALLHEQYF	TGCGCCAGCAGTGAAGGTGCTCTCTTACACGAGCAGTACTTC
TRBV28	NA	NA	TRBJ2-7	CASSPGGAYEQYF	TGTGCCAGCAGCCCCGGGGGTGCCTACGAGCAGTACTTC
TRBV2	TRBD2	NA	TRBJ2-7	CASSEGEGALSGRRDEQYF	TGTGCCAGCAGCGAGGGGGAGGGGGCGCTCAGCGGGAGGAGGGACGAGCAGTACTTC
TRBV27	NA	NA	TRBJ2-2	CASSLRGIVGTGELFF	TGTGCCAGCAGTTTAAGGGGAATAGTAGGCACCGGGGAGCTGTTTTTT
TRBV28	NA	NA	TRBJ2-7	CASRTLGSYEQYF	TGTGCCAGCAGAACCCTCGGGAGCTACGAGCAGTACTTC
TRBV11-2	NA	once	TRBJ2-7	CASSLRGPYEQYF	TGTGCCAGCAGCTTAAGGGGTCCCTACGAGCAGTACTTC
TRBV28	NA	once	TRBJ1-4	CASSFGWGVNEKLFF	TGTGCCAGCAGCTTTGGATGGGGAGTTAATGAAAAACTGTTTTTT
TRBV4-1	NA	NA	TRBJ2-7	CASSQDGWGLEMYEQYF	TGCGCCAGCAGCCAAGACGGTTGGGGGCTAGAAATGTACGAGCAGTACTTC
TRBV13	TRBD2	NA	TRBJ2-1	CASSLVGGSSYNEQFF	TGTGCCAGCAGCTTAGTTGGCGGGAGCTCCTACAATGAGCAGTTCTTC
TRBV6-5	TRBD2	NA	TRBJ2-1	CASSLSGISYNEQFF	TGTGCCAGCAGCCTTAGCGGGATCTCCTACAATGAGCAGTTCTTC
TRBV9	NA	NA	TRBJ2-5	CASSGRGGETQYF	TGTGCCAGCAGCGGTAGGGGGGGCGAGACCCAGTACTTC
TRBV6-1	TRBD1	NA	TRBJ2-7	CAAIRTGTAYEQYF	TGTGCCGCGATCCGGACAGGGACGGCCTACGAGCAGTACTTC
TRBV2	TRBD1	NA	TRBJ1-2	CAKTGEDYGYTF	TGTGCCAAGACAGGGGAGGACTATGGCTACACCTTC
TRBV6-1	NA	NA	TRBJ2-7	CATYGTVSSYEQYF	TGTGCCACCTACGGGACGGTCAGCTCCTACGAGCAGTACTTC
TRBV5-6	TRBD2	once	TRBJ2-1	CASSFGLAGAEQFF	TGTGCCAGCAGCTTTGGACTAGCGGGAGCTGAGCAGTTCTTC
TRBV2	NA	NA	TRBJ1-2	CASSAGTSLYYGYTF	TGTGCCAGCAGTGCGGGGACATCTCTTTACTATGGCTACACCTTC
TRBV7-8	NA	NA	TRBJ2-6	CASSLRTGANVLTF	TGTGCCAGCAGCTTACGAACTGGGGCCAACGTCCTGACTTTC
TRBV2	TRBD2	NA	TRBJ2-7	CASSPGLAGGSYEQYF	TGTGCCAGCAGTCCGGGACTAGCGGGAGGGTCCTACGAGCAGTACTTC
TRBV5-6	NA	once	TRBJ2-2	CASSFDRLNTGELFF	TGTGCCAGCAGCTTCGACAGGCTGAACACCGGGGAGCTGTTTTTT
TRBV7-3	TRBD2	once	TRBJ2-1	CASSLTSGTSGRGEQFF	TGTGCCAGCAGCTTAACGTCCGGGACTAGCGGGAGGGGTGAGCAGTTCTTC
TRBV7-9	NA	NA	TRBJ2-7	CASSLVGGTYEQYF	TGTGCCAGCAGCTTAGTGGGGGGAACCTACGAGCAGTACTTC
TRBV6-5	NA	NA	TRBJ1-1	CASSYSLGTHTEAFF	TGTGCCAGCAGTTACTCGTTAGGGACCCACACTGAAGCTTTCTTT
TRBV5-1	TRBD1	NA	TRBJ2-5	CASSLGGGHQETQYF	TGCGCCAGCAGCTTGGGAGGGGGCCACCAAGAGACCCAGTACTTC
TRBV4-1	NA	NA	TRBJ2-7	CASSLNPTGGYEQYF	TGCGCCAGCAGCCTCAACCCAACGGGTGGGTACGAGCAGTACTTC